What follows are 15 T cell receptor beta chains derived from one specimen sequenced in a study of shared clonotypes between healthy human individuals (dated by TCRdb to 2019 to 2021). The library relied on the immunoSEQ multiplex PCR assay. Imported from immuneACCESS, the table was reduced by TCRdb to in-frame sequences with V and J called. These copies leave out some clones; in studies compared against another copy, an unresolved V gene accounts for under half, and the cause of the remainder is not known. Across this sample there are roughly 700,000 clones, with approximately 79% seen only once. The leading ten clones occupy approximately 1.6% of the sample. The sample was memory CD4+ T cells sorted from blood. What this sample's cell subset or site label stands for: CD45RA-negative fraction. These receptor sequences come from a woman in her twenties or thirties in good health.

This clone has a handful of counts. V and J are TRBV5-1 and TRBJ2-7; D possibly corresponds to TRBD1 (6 bases). Trimming removed 0 bases from V and 1 base from J, with 17 bases in between. Germline assignment: CDR1 SGHRS and CDR2 YFSETQ. The CDR3 runs 17 residues. The CDR3 DNA follows: TGCGCCAGCAGCTTGGCACCCCCTGGGGGCTTTTCCTACGAGCAGTACTTC. Its translation: CASSLAPPGGFSYEQYF.

This sequence joins TRBV15 and TRBJ1-5; 9 nucleotides line up with TRBD1. This CDR3 contains 15 residues. J was trimmed by 7 bases and V by 4 bases; bases with no gene match: 8. CDR1 is LNHNV and CDR2 is YYDKDF in the germline V gene (reference sequence). The DNA of the CDR3 is TGTGCCACCAGCACCGGGACAGGGCCGGGGCAGCCCCAGCATTTT. This sequence encodes CATSTGTGPGQPQHF.

The V and J genes are TRBV6-8 and TRBJ2-2; 7 bases align to TRBD2. Germline assignment: CDR1 MNHGY and CDR2 SAAAGT. Trimming took 0 bases from V and 3 from J; bases not matched to a gene: 7. This CDR3 is 17 amino acids long. The CDR3 sequence is CASSYSLTSAYTGELFF. The CDR3 DNA reads TGTGCCAGCAGTTACTCCCTTACTAGCGCCTACACCGGGGAGCTGTTTTTT.

This chain links TRBV6-1 with TRBJ2-7; TRBD2 might be the D (7 bases). Trimming removed 6 bases from V and 3 bases from J, with 15 bases in between. The CDR3 has 14 residues. Per the germline V gene, CDR1 is MNHNS and CDR2 is SASEGT. CDR3 coding DNA: TGTGCCAGCAGATCTGGGGGGGCGGACTACGAGCAGTACTTC. It translates to CASRSGGADYEQYF.

The genes are TRBV7-2 and TRBJ2-2; D may match TRBD1 or TRBD2 (5 bases each). In germline, CDR1 is SGHTA, CDR2 FQGNSA. V lost 5 bases to trimming and J lost 5 bases, with 15 bases between them. This CDR3 has 15 amino acids. The CDR3 reads CASSTGLGRTGELFF. CDR3 DNA: TGTGCCAGCAGCACGGGGCTAGGGCGGACCGGGGAGCTGTTTTTT.

As to this clone: Other DNA variants within this sample encode the same CDR3. The rearrangement uses TRBV28 and TRBJ1-2, with a tentative D call TRBD1 (6 bases). Between the trimmed V and J ends, which lost 8 bases and 2 bases, there was a span of 6 bases. The CDR3 sequence is 11 residues long. Germline lookup yields CDR1 MDHEN and CDR2 SYDVKM. CDR3 DNA: TGTGCCAGCGGACAGAACTATGGCTACACCTTC. The encoded protein is CASGQNYGYTF.

V and J are TRBV11-2 and TRBJ2-3, with TRBD1 matching 9 bases. This CDR3 is 15 amino acids long. J gave up 5 bases and V 1 base, and 4 bases lay outside the gene matches. The germline gives CDR1 SGHAT, CDR2 FQNNGV. The CDR3 region has the DNA TGTGCCAGCAGCTTAGTTGGGACAGGGAGAGATACGCAGTATTTT. Translated, it gives CASSLVGTGRDTQYF.

As DNA, the CDR3 is TGTGCCACCAGCGTTGACAGAAACGAGCAGTACTTC. Translation gives CATSVDRNEQYF. The genes are TRBV15 and TRBJ2-7, with a possible D match to TRBD1 (5 bases). The CDR3 runs 12 residues. Germline loops: CDR1 LNHNV, CDR2 YYDKDF (reference sequence). The ends were cut back, 5 bases at V and 5 bases at J, with 10 bases in the middle.

Relative to its sample, this clone is medium-sized. Other DNA sequences in the same sample also yield this CDR3. The V call is TRBV14, the J call TRBJ1-5, with D unclear. The CDR3 runs to 13 residues. Trimming cost V 4 bases and J 4 bases, with 8 bases left between them. Germline values: CDR1 SGHDN, CDR2 FVKESK. This CDR3 is CASSLTRNQPQHF. The DNA of the CDR3 is TGTGCCAGCAGCCTGACGAGGAATCAGCCCCAGCATTTT.

This clone appeared once. CDR3 nucleotide sequence: TGTGCCAGCAGGGGAACCGGACAGGGAGAGTATGGCTACACCTTC. Its protein product is CASRGTGQGEYGYTF. The J gene is TRBJ1-2, the V gene TRBV28, with TRBD1 matching over 8 bases. Unmatched junction bases numbered 11, after V lost 6 bases and J lost 5 bases. Germline CDR1 reads MDHEN; CDR2 reads SYDVKM. CDR3 length: 15 residues.

J is TRBJ1-1 and V is TRBV7-2; D might be TRBD1 (5 bases). With 2 bases removed from V and 10 bases from J, the gap between germline ends came to 14 bases. The V gene's germline CDR1 is SGHTA and CDR2 FQGNSA. The CDR3 runs to 13 residues. The CDR3 reads CASSLIRGAGAFF. DNA for the CDR3: TGTGCCAGCAGCTTAATAAGGGGAGCGGGAGCTTTCTTT. Full variable domain (rest looked up from reference TRBV7-2 and TRBJ1-1): GAGVSQSPSNKVTEKGKDVELRCDPISGHTALYWYRQSLGQGLEFLIYFQGNSAPDKSGLPSDRFSAERTGGSVSTLTIQRTQQEDSAVYLCASSLIRGAGAFFGQGTRLTVV.

The chain couples TRBV2 to TRBJ2-3; tentative D call: TRBD1 (5 bases). The V gene's germline CDR1 is SNHLY and CDR2 FYNNEI. V was cut by 4 bases and J by 13 bases, with 18 bases left in between. CDR3 length: 13 amino acids. Here the CDR3 DNA reads TGTGCCAGCAGTGCGTTCGAGGATCAAGGGGAGTATTTT. It translates to CASSAFEDQGEYF.

The chain couples TRBV19 to TRBJ2-1; TRBD2 matches at 7 bases. This CDR3 is 17 amino acids long. The germline V gene encodes CDR1 LNHDA and CDR2 SQIVND (reference sequence). V gave up 6 bases and J gave up 6 bases; unmatched junction bases: 17. The CDR3 loop reads CASSKGKGLAAGNEQFF. The DNA for the CDR3 is TGTGCCAGTAGCAAGGGGAAAGGGCTAGCGGCGGGCAATGAGCAGTTCTTC.

The chain carries TRBV9 and TRBJ1-2; TRBD1 might be the D (6 bases). Between the trimmed V and J ends, which lost 4 bases and 1 base, there was a span of 14 bases. The CDR3 consists of 15 residues. Per the germline V gene, CDR1 is SGDLS and CDR2 is YYNGEE. CDR3 amino acids: CASSPHLDSNYGYTF. DNA for the CDR3: TGTGCCAGCAGCCCCCACCTGGACAGTAACTATGGCTACACCTTC.

A few counts support this clone. This chain connects TRBV27 to TRBJ1-1; no firm D call. Deletions cut 2 bases from V and 4 bases from J, with 17 bases between. The germline CDR1 and CDR2 sequences are MNHEY and SMNVEV (reference sequence). The CDR3 totals 16 residues. The CDR3 bases are TGTGCCAGCAGTTTACTAGGGAACGGGAAGAGCACTGAAGCTTTCTTT. Its translation: CASSLLGNGKSTEAFF.